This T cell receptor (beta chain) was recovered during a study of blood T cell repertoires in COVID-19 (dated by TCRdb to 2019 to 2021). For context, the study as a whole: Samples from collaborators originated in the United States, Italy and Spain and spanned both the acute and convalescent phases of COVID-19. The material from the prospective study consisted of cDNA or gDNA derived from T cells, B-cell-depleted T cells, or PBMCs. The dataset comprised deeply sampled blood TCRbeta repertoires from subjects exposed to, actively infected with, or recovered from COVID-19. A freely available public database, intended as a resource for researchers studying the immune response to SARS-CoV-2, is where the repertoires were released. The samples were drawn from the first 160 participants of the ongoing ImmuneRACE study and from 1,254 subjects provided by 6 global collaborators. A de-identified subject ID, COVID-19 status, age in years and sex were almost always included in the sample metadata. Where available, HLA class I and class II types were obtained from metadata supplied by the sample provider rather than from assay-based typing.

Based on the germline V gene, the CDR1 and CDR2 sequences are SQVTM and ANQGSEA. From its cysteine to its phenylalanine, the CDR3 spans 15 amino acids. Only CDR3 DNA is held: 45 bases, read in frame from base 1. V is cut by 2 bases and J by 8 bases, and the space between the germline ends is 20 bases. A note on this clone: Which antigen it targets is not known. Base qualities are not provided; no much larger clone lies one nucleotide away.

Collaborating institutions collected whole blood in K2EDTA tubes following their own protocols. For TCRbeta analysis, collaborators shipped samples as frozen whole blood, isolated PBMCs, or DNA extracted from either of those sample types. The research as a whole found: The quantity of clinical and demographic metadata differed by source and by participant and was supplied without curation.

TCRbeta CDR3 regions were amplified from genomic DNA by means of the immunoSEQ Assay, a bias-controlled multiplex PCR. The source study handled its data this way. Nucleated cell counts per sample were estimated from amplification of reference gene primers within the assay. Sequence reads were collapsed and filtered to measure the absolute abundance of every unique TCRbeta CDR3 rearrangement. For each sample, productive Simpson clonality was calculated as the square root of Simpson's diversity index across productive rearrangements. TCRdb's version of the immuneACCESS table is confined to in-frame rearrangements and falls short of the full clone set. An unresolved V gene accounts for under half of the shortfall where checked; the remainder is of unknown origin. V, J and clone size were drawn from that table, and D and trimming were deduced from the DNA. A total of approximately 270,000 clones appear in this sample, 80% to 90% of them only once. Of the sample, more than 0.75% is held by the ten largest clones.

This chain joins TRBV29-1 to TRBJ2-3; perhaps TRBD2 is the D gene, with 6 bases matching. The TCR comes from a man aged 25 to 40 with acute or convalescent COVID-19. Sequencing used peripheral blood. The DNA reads TGCAGCGTTGAATTCGGGAGTCCTCTTGACGGTACGCAGTATTTT. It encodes CSVEFGSPLDGTQYF.